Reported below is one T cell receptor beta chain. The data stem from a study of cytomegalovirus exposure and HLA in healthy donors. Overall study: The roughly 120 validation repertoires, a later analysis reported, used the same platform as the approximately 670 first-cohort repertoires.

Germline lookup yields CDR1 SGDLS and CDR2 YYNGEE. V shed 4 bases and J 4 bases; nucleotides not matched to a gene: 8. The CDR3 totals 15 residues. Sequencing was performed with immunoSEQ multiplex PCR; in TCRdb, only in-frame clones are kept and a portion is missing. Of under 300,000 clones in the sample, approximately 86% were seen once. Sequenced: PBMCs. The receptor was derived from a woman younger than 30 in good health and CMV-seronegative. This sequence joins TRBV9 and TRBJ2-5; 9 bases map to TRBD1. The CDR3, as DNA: TGTGCCAGCAGCCATCGGACAGGGGTTTTAGAGACCCAGTACTTC. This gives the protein CASSHRTGVLETQYF.